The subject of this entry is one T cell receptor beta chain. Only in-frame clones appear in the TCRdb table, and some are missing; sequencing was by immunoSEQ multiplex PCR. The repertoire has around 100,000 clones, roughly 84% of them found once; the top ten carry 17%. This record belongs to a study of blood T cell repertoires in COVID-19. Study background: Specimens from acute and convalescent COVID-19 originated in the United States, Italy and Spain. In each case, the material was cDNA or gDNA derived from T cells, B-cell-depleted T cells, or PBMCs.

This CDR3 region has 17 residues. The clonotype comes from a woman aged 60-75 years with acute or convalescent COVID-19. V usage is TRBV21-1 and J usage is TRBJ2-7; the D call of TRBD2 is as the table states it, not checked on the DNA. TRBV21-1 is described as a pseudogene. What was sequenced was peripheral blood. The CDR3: CASSKTRLAGSSYEQYF. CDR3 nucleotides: TGTGCCAGCAGCAAAACTAGACTAGCGGGTTCATCCTACGAGCAGTACTTC.